This TCR beta chain originates from a study of cytomegalovirus exposure and HLA in healthy donors. Study-level results: Cytomegalovirus association was listed for under 200 TCR beta chains. Rare TCR sequences dominated, though some public TCRs recurred in many donors. Subsequent analysis revealed that first-cohort TCR clusters tended to co-occur in the approximately 120 validation repertoires.

The ends were cut back, 4 bases at V and 4 bases at J, with 8 bases in the middle. Germline CDR1 reads SGHRS; CDR2 reads YFSETQ. The CDR3 runs to 12 residues. Some clones are missing from TCRdb's copy, which holds only in-frame ones; the method was immunoSEQ multiplex PCR. The data contain over 150,000 clones, 86% of them singletons. The donors were members of the validation cohort, which comprised more than 90 subjects and was separate from the first cohort of 666 subjects. This clone has a handful of counts. What it binds is not known. The sequenced sample consisted of PBMCs. This sequence was found in a human donor in good health. The rearrangement links TRBV5-1 to TRBJ1-2; TRBD1 might be the D (5 bases). CDR3 sequence (DNA): TGCGCCAGCAGCACGGGACTCTATGGCTACACCTTC. This translates into CASSTGLYGYTF.